The 15 T cell receptor beta chains presented below share a single source sample, sequenced in a study of technical replicates of blood from a handful of donors. Repertoires were generated with immunoSEQ multiplex PCR, while TCRdb's copy carries only in-frame clones and drops some. Here the sample spans tens of thousands of clones, around 94% being singletons. Sequenced sample: T cells isolated from PBMCs. The receptors were sampled from a human donor in good health.

This chain uses TRBV7-9 with TRBJ1-1; 9 bases match TRBD1. Germline V gives CDR1 SEHNR, CDR2 FQNEAQ (reference sequence). Unmatched junction bases numbered 3, after V lost 5 bases and J lost 5 bases. The CDR3 extends over 13 amino acids. The CDR3 bases are TGTGCCAGCAGCGGGACAGGGAGAACTGAAGCTTTCTTT. Amino acids: CASSGTGRTEAFF.

V usage is TRBV6-4 and J usage is TRBJ2-1; 11 nucleotides align to TRBD1. The CDR3 sequence is 15 residues long. Losses at the gene ends were 2 bases for V and 7 bases for J; bases not matched to a gene: 4. CDR1 and CDR2 from the germline V gene are MRHNA and SNTAGT. Written as DNA, the CDR3 is TGTGCCAGCAGTGACCTGGGGACAGGGGGGAATGAGCAGTTCTTC. It is translated as CASSDLGTGGNEQFF.

V and J are TRBV7-2 and TRBJ2-1, with 12 positions matching TRBD2. Germline V lookup: CDR1 SGHTA, CDR2 FQGNSA. This CDR3 spans 13 amino acids. Unmatched junction bases numbered 5, after V lost 5 bases and J lost 12 bases. In DNA form, the CDR3 reads TGTGCCAGCAGCGGGCGGACTAGCGGGATGCAGTTCTTC. Amino acids: CASSGRTSGMQFF.

The chain carries TRBV27 and TRBJ2-7; TRBD1 might be the D (6 bases). This CDR3 region has 15 residues. The germline CDR1 and CDR2 sequences are MNHEY and SMNVEV (reference sequence). V was clipped by 6 bases and J by 4 bases, with 19 bases between them. CDR3 amino acids: CASSPWGPSKYEQYF. CDR3 coding DNA: TGTGCCAGCAGCCCTTGGGGGCCGAGTAAATACGAGCAGTACTTC.

This clone was counted a single time. The CDR3 loop reads CASSGGLAGGNEQFF. The CDR3 region has the DNA TGTGCCAGCAGCGGGGGACTAGCGGGAGGGAATGAGCAGTTCTTC. The genes are TRBV9 and TRBJ2-1, with 16 bases fitting TRBD2. The CDR3 runs 15 residues. Trimming at V came to 3 bases and at J to 7 bases, leaving 1 base not matched to a gene. The germline gives CDR1 SGDLS, CDR2 YYNGEE.

Remarks on this clone: The junction and the germline gene differ at one end; a read error may be behind it. The DNA for the CDR3 is TGTGCTAGCACGTCCGAGGGGGCCGGGGAGCTGTTTTTT. Its protein is CASTSEGAGELFF. The rearrangement uses TRBV7-7 and TRBJ2-2, with TRBD1 as a possible D gene (6 bases). Germline V gene data show CDR1 as SSHAT and CDR2 as FNYEAQ (reference sequence). The CDR3 runs to 13 residues.

The chain employs TRBV27 and TRBJ2-7; TRBD1 is a possible D gene (5 bases). CDR1 and CDR2 (germline): MNHEY, SMNVEV (reference sequence). The CDR3 runs 13 residues. Trimming cost V 7 bases and J 2 bases, with 12 bases left between them. The CDR3 loop reads CASKIAGTYEQYF. CDR3 nucleotide sequence: TGTGCCAGCAAAATTGCAGGGACCTACGAGCAGTACTTC.

The V and J genes are TRBV5-4 and TRBJ1-4; weak D call: TRBD1 (5 bases). V was clipped by 4 bases and J by 4 bases, with 20 bases between them. CDR1 and CDR2 (germline): SGHNT, YYREEE (reference sequence). This CDR3 comprises 17 residues. CDR3 sequence (DNA): TGTGCCAGCAGCGAAGGGGTCCGGGCCACATTTAATGAAAAACTGTTTTTT. Protein sequence: CASSEGVRATFNEKLFF.

The CDR3 nucleotides read TGTGCCAGCAGCTTGTTCCGAGACGAGCAGTACTTC. Amino acids: CASSLFRDEQYF. V and J are TRBV5-4 and TRBJ2-7, with D uncertain. V shed 1 base and J shed 5 bases, with 7 bases lying between them. The germline CDR1 and CDR2 sequences are SGHNT and YYREEE (reference sequence). The CDR3 contains 12 residues. Variable domain in full (rest from reference TRBV5-4 and TRBJ2-7): ETGVTQSPTHLIKTRGQQVTLRCSSQSGHNTVSWYQQALGQGPQFIFQYYREEENGRGNFPPRFSGLQFPNYSSELNVNALELDDSALYLCASSLFRDEQYFGPGTRLTVT.

This chain uses TRBV11-1 with TRBJ2-5, with D possibly TRBD2 on 5 matching bases. Deletions cut 0 bases from V and 0 bases from J, with 8 bases between. Germline CDR1 SGHAT, CDR2 FQDESV (reference sequence). This CDR3 is 15 amino acids long. In DNA form, the CDR3 reads TGTGCCAGCAGCTTAGCCGGGGTGTACCAAGAGACCCAGTACTTC. Its protein product is CASSLAGVYQETQYF.

The chain uses TRBV25-1 and TRBJ2-3; 12 positions match TRBD2. V lost 3 bases and J lost 6; bases outside the gene matches: 13. This CDR3 spans 18 amino acids. The germline V gene has CDR1 MGHDK and CDR2 SYGVNS. This CDR3 is CASSDLKTSGSVSDTQYF. The DNA of the CDR3 is TGTGCCAGCAGTGACCTGAAGACTAGCGGGAGTGTTTCCGATACGCAGTATTTT. The complete variable domain, with remaining parts taken from reference TRBV25-1 and TRBJ2-3, reads EADIYQTPRYLVIGTGKKITLECSQTMGHDKMYWYQQDPGMELHLIHYSYGVNSTEKGDLSSESTVSRIRTEHFPLTLESARPSHTSQYLCASSDLKTSGSVSDTQYFGPGTRLTVL.

This sequence joins TRBV9 and TRBJ1-5; TRBD1 agrees at 7 bases. Germline lookup yields CDR1 SGDLS and CDR2 YYNGEE. V dropped 4 bases and J dropped 5; count of bases not matched to a gene: 9. The CDR3 spans 15 residues. The CDR3 DNA follows: TGTGCCAGCAGCAAACAGACAGGGCCCCATCAGCCCCAGCATTTT. Translation: CASSKQTGPHQPQHF.

The chain has TRBV4-1 and TRBJ1-1, with 10 bases matching TRBD1. Per germline, CDR1 MGHRA and CDR2 YSYEKL. There are 16 residues in the CDR3. The V segment lost 1 base and the J segment 0 bases; nucleotides outside the gene matches: 2. CDR3 region: CASSQVTGGLNTEAFF. CDR3 coding DNA: TGCGCCAGCAGCCAAGTGACAGGGGGCTTGAACACTGAAGCTTTCTTT.

This chain joins TRBV4-1 and TRBJ2-2; D remains ambiguous. Germline V gene lookup returns CDR1 MGHRA and CDR2 YSYEKL. Trimming took off 4 bases at V and 1 base at J, with 10 bases between the two ends. The CDR3 is 15 residues long. Here the CDR3 reads CASSPGLVNTGELFF. CDR3 in DNA: TGCGCCAGCAGCCCAGGATTAGTGAACACCGGGGAGCTGTTTTTT.

The rearrangement links TRBV27 to TRBJ2-1; the match to TRBD1 covers 12 bases. V trimming: 6 bases; J trimming: 5 bases; junction bases outside the gene matches: 14. The germline CDR1 and CDR2 sequences are MNHEY and SMNVEV (reference sequence). CDR3 length: 18 residues. The CDR3 loop reads CASSRFPGQGASDNEQFF. The CDR3 DNA follows: TGTGCCAGCAGCCGATTTCCGGGACAGGGGGCGTCCGACAATGAGCAGTTCTTC.